The clone carrying this TCR beta chain was observed a handful of times. What it binds is not known. This CDR3 is built from 13 residues. Germline CDR1 and CDR2: MNHEY and SVGEGT. Trimming stripped 2 bases from V and 5 bases from J, with 9 bases between. The sample belongs to a study of T cell repertoires in cytomegalovirus infection. Study at large: Use of recently identified HLA-C-restricted and well-studied HLA-B-restricted CMV epitopes was part of the study. Public TCR beta signatures were indicative of both CMV infection and a matching HLA type. Points from the study as a whole: Cumulative frequency (of public TCR beta family members) identified carriers of CMV plus the relevant HLA. In two of eight donors, the top clonotype was HLA-C-restricted CMV-specific.

TCRdb reanalysed the reads using MiXCR and keeps one entry per CDR3 protein. The table lists 570,000 or so distinct CDR3 sequences, approximately 40% of them singletons. This clonotype was sampled from a human donor in good health (CMV status not recorded). Some clones in this sample may be carry-over from other donors' samples. The gene calls are TRBV6-2 or TRBV6-3 and TRBJ2-5; no reliable D call. The material was cultured PBMCs, obtained from culture after CMV antigen stimulation. CDR3 sequence (DNA): TGTGCCAGCAGTTACCCATCCAAGGAGACCCAGTACTTC. It encodes CASSYPSKETQYF.